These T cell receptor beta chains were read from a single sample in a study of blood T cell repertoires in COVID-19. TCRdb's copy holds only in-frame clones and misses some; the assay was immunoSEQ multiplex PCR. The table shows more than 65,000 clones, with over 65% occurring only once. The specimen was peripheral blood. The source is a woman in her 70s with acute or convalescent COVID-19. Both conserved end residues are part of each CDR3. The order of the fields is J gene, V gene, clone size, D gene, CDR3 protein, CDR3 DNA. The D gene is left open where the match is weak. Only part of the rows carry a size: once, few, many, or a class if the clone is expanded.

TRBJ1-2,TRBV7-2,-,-,CASSLRGGIGYTF,TGTGCCAGCAGCTTAAGAGGGGGAATCGGCTACACCTTC
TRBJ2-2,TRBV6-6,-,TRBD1,CASSTSGTANTGELFF,TGTGCCAGCAGTACCTCCGGGACAGCGAACACCGGGGAGCTGTTTTTT
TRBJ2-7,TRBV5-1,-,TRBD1,CASSQGYRTGTSRSYEQYF,TGCGCCAGCAGCCAAGGCTATAGGACAGGGACCTCTCGCTCCTACGAGCAGTACTTC
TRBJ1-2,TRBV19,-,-,CASSSAARARDGYTF,TGTGCCAGTAGTAGTGCAGCCCGGGCCAGGGATGGCTACACCTTC
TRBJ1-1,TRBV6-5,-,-,CASSYSFRGRGTEAFF,TGTGCCAGCAGTTACTCTTTCAGGGGTCGGGGCACTGAAGCTTTCTTT
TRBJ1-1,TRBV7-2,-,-,CASSLGGSLNTEAFF,TGTGCCAGCAGCTTAGGCGGGTCTCTTAACACTGAAGCTTTCTTT
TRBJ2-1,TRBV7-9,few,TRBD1,CASSMTGDHEQFF,TGTGCCAGCAGCATGACAGGGGACCATGAGCAGTTCTTC
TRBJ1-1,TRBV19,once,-,CASTNRAGTEAFF,TGTGCCAGTACGAATAGGGCGGGCACTGAAGCTTTCTTT
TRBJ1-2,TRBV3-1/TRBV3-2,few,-,CASSPLTFDYGYTF,TGTGCCAGCAGCCCACTTACTTTCGACTATGGCTACACCTTC
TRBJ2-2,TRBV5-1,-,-,CASSSGTPGELFF,TGCGCCAGCAGTTCCGGGACACCCGGGGAGCTGTTTTTT
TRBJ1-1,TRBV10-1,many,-,CASKRSRDNTEAFF,TGCGCCAGCAAACGGAGCAGGGATAACACTGAAGCTTTCTTT
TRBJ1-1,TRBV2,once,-,CASSEEGQGLTEAFF,TGTGCCAGCAGTGAAGAGGGGCAGGGGTTGACTGAAGCTTTCTTT
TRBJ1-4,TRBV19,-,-,CASSPEAGKLFF,TGTGCCAGTAGCCCTGAAGCGGGGAAACTGTTTTTT
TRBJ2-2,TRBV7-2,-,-,CASSLTQGALFF,TGTGCCAGCAGCTTGACACAGGGAGCGCTGTTTTTT
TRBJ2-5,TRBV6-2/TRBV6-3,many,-,CASSYGRQETQYF,TGTGCCAGCAGTTATGGGAGACAAGAGACCCAGTACTTC
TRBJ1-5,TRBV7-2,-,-,CASGSGGNQPQHF,TGTGCCAGTGGCTCGGGAGGCAATCAGCCCCAGCATTTT
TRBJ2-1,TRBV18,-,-,CASSPPLNEQFF,TGTGCCAGCTCACCACCACTGAATGAGCAGTTCTTC
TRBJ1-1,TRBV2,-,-,CAIAMSRGAFF,TGTGCCATCGCTATGTCCCGAGGAGCTTTCTTT
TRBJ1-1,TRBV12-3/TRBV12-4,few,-,CASSKGTHLAFF,TGTGCCAGCAGTAAAGGGACTCACTTGGCTTTCTTT
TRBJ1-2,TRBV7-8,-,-,CASSLLTGPTNYGYTF,TGTGCCAGCAGCTTACTGACAGGACCTACTAACTATGGCTACACCTTC
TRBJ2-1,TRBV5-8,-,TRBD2,CAMTTSGGNGEQFF,TGTGCCATGACGACTAGCGGGGGTAATGGTGAGCAGTTCTTC
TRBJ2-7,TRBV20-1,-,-,CSASLAGVTYEQYF,TGCAGTGCTAGTCTTGCGGGCGTTACCTACGAGCAGTACTTC
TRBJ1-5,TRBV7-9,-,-,CASSPARQGDNQPQHF,TGTGCCAGCAGTCCCGCCCGGCAGGGTGACAATCAGCCCCAGCATTTT
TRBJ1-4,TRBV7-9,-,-,CASSPGRSNEKLFF,TGTGCCAGCAGCCCCGGGAGGTCTAATGAAAAACTGTTTTTT
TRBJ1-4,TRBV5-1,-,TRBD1,CASSLGTGGEKLFF,TGCGCCAGCAGCCTAGGGACAGGGGGGGAAAAACTGTTTTTT
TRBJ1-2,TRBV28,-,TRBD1,CASSLTGGNGYGYTF,TGTGCCAGCAGTTTAACAGGGGGTAATGGCTATGGCTACACCTTC
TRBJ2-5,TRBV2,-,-,CASSPRGETQYF,TGTGCCAGCAGTCCCAGAGGGGAGACCCAGTACTTC
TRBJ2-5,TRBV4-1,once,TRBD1,CASSQPIRDRAPLQETQYF,TGCGCCAGCAGCCAACCGATCCGGGACAGGGCCCCCTTACAAGAGACCCAGTACTTC
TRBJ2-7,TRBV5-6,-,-,CASSPPGPGAYEQYF,TGTGCCAGCAGCCCGCCAGGGCCAGGGGCCTACGAGCAGTACTTC
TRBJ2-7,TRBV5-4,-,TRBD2,CASSPETSAIEQYF,TGTGCCAGCAGCCCGGAGACTAGCGCTATCGAGCAGTACTTC
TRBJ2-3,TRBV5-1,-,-,CASKTRIEADTQYF,TGCGCCAGCAAGACTAGGATTGAGGCAGATACGCAGTATTTT
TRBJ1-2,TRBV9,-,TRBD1,CASSVGGTGLNYGYTF,TGTGCCAGCAGCGTAGGAGGGACAGGCTTAAACTATGGCTACACCTTC
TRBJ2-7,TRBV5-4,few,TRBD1,CASSSWTGGKYEQYF,TGTGCCAGCAGCTCCTGGACAGGGGGCAAGTACGAGCAGTACTTC
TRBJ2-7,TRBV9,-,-,CASSVGQGDEQYF,TGTGCCAGCAGCGTAGGACAAGGCGACGAGCAGTACTTC
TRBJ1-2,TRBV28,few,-,CASRFPAGGYTF,TGTGCCAGCAGATTCCCAGCGGGGGGCTACACCTTC
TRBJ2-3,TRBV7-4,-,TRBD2,CASSQELAGDVDTQYF,TGTGCCAGCAGCCAGGAACTAGCGGGAGATGTAGATACGCAGTATTTT
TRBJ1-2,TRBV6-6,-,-,CASSTGFNYGYTF,TGTGCCAGCAGTACAGGTTTTAACTATGGCTACACCTTC
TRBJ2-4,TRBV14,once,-,CASSQGKWSGNIQYF,TGTGCCAGCAGCCAAGGAAAGTGGTCAGGGAACATTCAGTACTTC
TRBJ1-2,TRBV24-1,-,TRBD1,CATSKGGQGAIGYTF,TGTGCCACCAGTAAGGGGGGACAGGGGGCGATCGGCTACACCTTC
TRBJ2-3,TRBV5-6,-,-,CASRLSRVVDTQYF,TGTGCCAGCAGACTGTCCCGAGTCGTGGATACGCAGTATTTT
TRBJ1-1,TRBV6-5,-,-,CASNIGANTEAFF,TGTGCCAGCAATATAGGGGCGAACACTGAAGCTTTCTTT
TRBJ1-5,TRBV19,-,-,CASSRSHPSNQPQHF,TGTGCCAGTAGTCGGAGCCACCCTAGCAATCAGCCCCAGCATTTT
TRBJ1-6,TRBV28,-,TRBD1,CASSRGTALTSPLHF,TGTGCCAGCAGTCGTGGGACAGCCTTAACCTCACCCCTCCACTTT
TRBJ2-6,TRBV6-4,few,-,CASSIASSGANVLTF,TGTGCCAGCAGTATAGCGAGCTCTGGGGCCAACGTCCTGACTTTC
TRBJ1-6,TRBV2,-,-,CASVSTASAPLHF,TGTGCCAGTGTATCGACAGCCTCGGCACCCCTCCACTTT
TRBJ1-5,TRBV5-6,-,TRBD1,CASSLWDRVSQPQHF,TGTGCCAGCAGCTTATGGGACAGGGTATCTCAGCCCCAGCATTTT
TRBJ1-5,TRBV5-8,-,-,CASKVPAGNQPQHF,TGTGCCAGCAAAGTCCCGGCGGGGAATCAGCCCCAGCATTTT
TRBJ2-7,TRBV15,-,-,CATSSPGQSYEQYF,TGTGCCACCAGCAGTCCTGGACAGTCCTACGAGCAGTACTTC